Presented here are 27 T cell receptor beta chains from one specimen sequenced in a study of blood T cell repertoires in COVID-19. Repertoires were generated with immunoSEQ multiplex PCR, while TCRdb's copy carries only in-frame clones and drops some. Of 250,000 to 300,000 clones listed, roughly 85% are singletons. The sequenced material came from peripheral blood. These receptors were taken from a man aged 50-60 years with active or convalescent COVID-19.

The J gene is TRBJ2-7, the V gene TRBV5-1; D might be TRBD2 (5 bases). Trimming cost V 2 bases and J 4 bases, with 16 bases left between them. Germline values: CDR1 SGHRS, CDR2 YFSETQ. The CDR3 covers 15 residues. The CDR3 region has the DNA TGCGCCAGCAGCTTAGCGGTTAGGCAAGGTTACGAGCAGTACTTC. As protein: CASSLAVRQGYEQYF.

The J gene is TRBJ2-7, the V gene TRBV6-1; perhaps TRBD1 as D (6 bases). V was shortened by 2 bases and J by 2 bases, with 10 bases between the two germline ends. The CDR3 extends over 14 amino acids. Germline CDR1 is MNHNS and CDR2 is SASEGT. For the CDR3, the DNA is TGTGCCAGCAGTGAACAGGGGAGCCCCTACGAGCAGTACTTC. This codes for CASSEQGSPYEQYF.

This clone was found a few times. This chain links TRBV7-8 with TRBJ1-2; D unclear. The ends were cut back, 5 bases at V and 7 bases at J, with 11 bases in the middle. The germline V gene encodes CDR1 SGHVS and CDR2 FQNEAQ. The CDR3 has 12 residues. CDR3 DNA: TGTGCCAGCAGCCACCTCTCGGGTGGCTACACCTTC. This codes for CASSHLSGGYTF.

The J gene is TRBJ2-2, the V gene TRBV7-9, with 8 bases lining up with TRBD1. The germline gives CDR1 SEHNR, CDR2 FQNEAQ (reference sequence). After removal of 5 bases from V and 4 bases from J, the junction contained 3 bases not matched to a gene. The CDR3 sequence is 14 residues long. CDR3 DNA: TGTGCCAGCAGCCCTACAGGGGGCACCGGGGAGCTGTTTTTT. It translates to CASSPTGGTGELFF. Full variable domain (missing parts from reference TRBV7-9 and TRBJ2-2): DTGVSQNPRHKITKRGQNVTFRCDPISEHNRLYWYRQTLGQGPEFLTYFQNEAQLEKSRLLSDRFSAERPKGSFSTLEIQRTEQGDSAMYLCASSPTGGTGELFFGEGSRLTVL.

The chain has TRBV10-2 and TRBJ2-1; 7 bases align to TRBD2. Germline trimming cut 7 bases from V and 3 bases from J; bases unmatched to any gene: 6. Germline V lookup: CDR1 WSHSY, CDR2 SAAADI. This CDR3 has 14 residues. In DNA form, the CDR3 reads TGCGCCAGCATTACTGGGGGGGTCTACAATGAGCAGTTCTTC. Amino acid sequence: CASITGGVYNEQFF.

The chain employs TRBV6-2 or TRBV6-3 and TRBJ1-6, with 9 bases aligning to TRBD1. The CDR3 length is 15 residues. V trimming: 2 bases; J trimming: 7 bases; junction bases outside the gene matches: 3. CDR1 and CDR2 (germline): MNHEY, SVGEGT. CDR3 region: CASSYVGQGNSPLHF. CDR3 in DNA: TGTGCCAGCAGTTACGTGGGACAGGGAAATTCACCCCTCCACTTT.

The gene calls are TRBV5-1 and TRBJ2-3; TRBD2 is a possible D gene (6 bases). Germline lookup yields CDR1 SGHRS and CDR2 YFSETQ. V was shortened by 4 bases and J by 3 bases, with 27 bases between the two germline ends. The CDR3 runs to 19 residues. CDR3 region: CASSLNVRGGALGTDTQYF. The CDR3 nucleotides read TGCGCCAGCAGCCTGAACGTGCGAGGAGGGGCTTTGGGGACAGATACGCAGTATTTT.

The chain employs TRBV11-3 and TRBJ2-4, with D hard to call. Germline values: CDR1 SGHNT, CDR2 YENEEA. The CDR3 contains 13 residues. V was trimmed by 0 bases and J by 9 bases, leaving 9 bases between them. As DNA, the CDR3 is TGTGCCAGCAGCTTAGACCCCAGTGGCATTCAGTACTTC. This translates into CASSLDPSGIQYF.

With regard to this clone: The junction departs from germline at one end; a sequencing error may be responsible. The chain couples TRBV19 to TRBJ1-5; a possible D gene is TRBD1 (5 bases). Germline assignment: CDR1 LNHDA and CDR2 SQIVND (reference sequence). This CDR3 comprises 15 residues. The CDR3 nucleotides read TGTGCCAGTAGGCTAACAGGCACAAGCAATCGGCCCCAGCATTTT. It yields the protein CASRLTGTSNRPQHF.

V usage is TRBV19 and J usage is TRBJ1-5; D may be TRBD1 (6 bases). Deletions cut 4 bases from V and 2 bases from J, with 15 bases between. The CDR3 has 16 amino acids. Germline V lookup: CDR1 LNHDA, CDR2 SQIVND (reference sequence). CDR3 sequence (DNA): TGTGCCAGTAGTAATTCACAGGGAAGGGGCAATCAGCCCCAGCATTTT. Protein sequence: CASSNSQGRGNQPQHF.

This chain uses TRBV5-1 with TRBJ2-1; 12 positions match TRBD2. Germline V gene data show CDR1 as SGHRS and CDR2 as YFSETQ. The CDR3 is 20 amino acids. The V gene end was trimmed by 10 bases and the J gene end by 7 bases; junction bases not matched to a gene: 27. CDR3: CAPTRPGLAGGPPNPNEQFF. In nucleotides, the CDR3 is TGCGCCCCCACACGACCAGGGCTAGCGGGAGGGCCGCCCAACCCAAATGAGCAGTTCTTC.

The rearrangement uses TRBV7-3 and TRBJ2-7; 8 bases map to TRBD2. The germline V gene has CDR1 SGHTA and CDR2 FQGTGA. Trimming took 5 bases from V and 3 from J; bases not matched to a gene: 9. CDR3 length equals 15 residues. In nucleotides, the CDR3 is TGTGCCAGCAGCCCAAGGCTAGCGGGCCTCTACGAGCAGTACTTC. Encoded protein: CASSPRLAGLYEQYF.

This clone occurred once. This sequence joins TRBV20-1 and TRBJ1-5; tentative D call: TRBD1 (6 bases). Between the trimmed V and J ends, which lost 3 bases and 7 bases, there was a span of 13 bases. Germline assignment: CDR1 DFQATT and CDR2 SNEGSKA (reference sequence). The CDR3 has 13 residues. For the CDR3, the DNA is TGCAGTGCTAGTAGGGGGACGGGGCAGCCCCAGCATTTT. It encodes CSASRGTGQPQHF.

The chain recombines TRBV5-1 with TRBJ2-2; 8 bases map to TRBD1. CDR3 length: 16 amino acids. Losses at the gene ends were 4 bases for V and 4 bases for J; bases not matched to a gene: 9. In germline, CDR1 is SGHRS, CDR2 YFSETQ. The chain's CDR3 is CASSPSSGQGTGELFF. The CDR3 DNA is TGCGCCAGCAGCCCTAGCAGTGGACAGGGCACCGGGGAGCTGTTTTTT.

The rearrangement joins TRBV6-6 to TRBJ1-1; 9 bases fit TRBD1. V gave up 2 bases and J gave up 4 bases; unmatched junction bases: 5. Germline values: CDR1 MNHNY, CDR2 SVGAGI (reference sequence). The length of the CDR3 is 15 residues. The DNA for the CDR3 is TGTGCCAGCAGTTACCACAAGACAGGGGGCACTGAAGCTTTCTTT. This sequence encodes CASSYHKTGGTEAFF.

The rearrangement uses TRBV7-8 and TRBJ1-5, with D hard to call. Looked up from germline, CDR1 is SGHVS and CDR2 is FQNEAQ. The CDR3 contains 16 residues. V was pared by 3 bases and J by 7 bases, with 19 bases between. DNA of the CDR3: TGTGCCAGCAGCTTTAGTAGTCATGGCAGGCCCCAGCCCCAGCATTTT. Its protein product is CASSFSSHGRPQPQHF. Looking up the rest from reference TRBV7-8 and TRBJ1-5 gives the full variable domain: GAGVSQSPRYKVAKRGQDVALRCDPISGHVSLFWYQQALGQGPEFLTYFQNEAQLDKSGLPSDRFFAERPEGSVSTLKIQRTQQEDSAVYLCASSFSSHGRPQPQHFGDGTRLSIL.

The chain has TRBV15 and TRBJ1-1; D is ambiguous. The germline V and J ends were trimmed by 1 base and 1 base, with 13 bases remaining between them. The CDR3 has 16 residues. Germline V gene sequence: CDR1 LNHNV, CDR2 YYDKDF (reference sequence). The CDR3 region has the DNA TGTGCCACCAGCAGAGGATGGAGGCTGGAGAACACTGAAGCTTTCTTT. Translating gives CATSRGWRLENTEAFF.

The chain employs TRBV6-5 and TRBJ2-3; TRBD1 matches at 9 bases. This CDR3 contains 15 residues. Trimming took 4 bases from V and 2 from J; bases not matched to a gene: 4. Germline V CDR1 and CDR2: MNHEY, SVGAGI. As DNA, the CDR3 is TGTGCCAGCAGTTTGCGGACAGGGGACACAGATACGCAGTATTTT. The encoded protein is CASSLRTGDTDTQYF.

V gene TRBV7-8 combines with J gene TRBJ2-1; 14 nucleotides agree with TRBD2. V was pared by 10 bases and J by 8 bases, with 19 bases of the junction left unmatched. Germline assignment: CDR1 SGHVS and CDR2 FQNEAQ. The CDR3 runs 18 residues. The CDR3 DNA is TGTGCCATCTCGACGGGACTAGCGGGAGTTCATCCTCCTCATGAGCAGTTCTTC. This codes for CAISTGLAGVHPPHEQFF.

This rearrangement joins TRBV18 to TRBJ2-5; D might be TRBD1 (5 bases). The V gene lost 0 bases and the J gene lost 2 bases, with 10 bases spanning the gap. This CDR3 is 15 amino acids long. CDR1 and CDR2 (germline): KGHSH, LQKENI. CDR3 sequence (DNA): TGTGCCAGCTCACCACCGAACAGGTTACAAGAGACCCAGTACTTC. Translated: CASSPPNRLQETQYF. The full variable domain, with the rest looked up from reference TRBV18 and TRBJ2-5, is NAGVMQNPRHLVRRRGQEARLRCSPMKGHSHVYWYRQLPEEGLKFMVYLQKENIIDESGMPKERFSAEFPKEGPSILRIQQVVRGDSAAYFCASSPPNRLQETQYFGPGTRLLVL.

The chain is built from TRBV6-2 or TRBV6-3 and TRBJ2-1, with TRBD1 as a possible D gene (5 bases). The CDR3 is 16 amino acids. Germline CDR1 reads MNHEY; CDR2 reads SVGEGT. With 4 bases removed from V and 0 bases from J, the gap between germline ends came to 13 bases. CDR3: CASSSRGRVSYNEQFF. In DNA, the CDR3 is TGTGCCAGCAGTTCCCGTGGCAGGGTCTCCTACAATGAGCAGTTCTTC.

The J gene is TRBJ2-1, the V gene TRBV6-2 or TRBV6-3, with TRBD1 matching over 7 bases. The junction had 2 bases not matched to a gene; V was cut back by 4 bases and J by 5 bases. This CDR3 comprises 13 residues. Per germline, CDR1 MNHEY and CDR2 SVGEGT. The CDR3 reads CASSWTGNNEQFF. CDR3 bases: TGTGCCAGCAGTTGGACAGGTAACAATGAGCAGTTCTTC.

This clone was observed a few times. This rearrangement joins TRBV5-1 to TRBJ1-4; tentative D call: TRBD1 (6 bases). Trimming took 2 bases from V and 7 from J, leaving 12 bases between them. This CDR3 is 14 amino acids long. CDR1 and CDR2 (germline): SGHRS, YFSETQ. Here the CDR3 DNA reads TGCGCCAGCAGCTTCGGGGGGCTGGGTGAAAAACTGTTTTTT. This codes for CASSFGGLGEKLFF.

V usage is TRBV5-6 and J usage is TRBJ2-7; weak D call: TRBD1 (6 bases). The V gene's germline CDR1 is SGHDT and CDR2 YYEEEE. The CDR3 is 15 amino acids. V gave up 1 base and J gave up 3 bases, with 14 bases separating them. The CDR3 DNA reads TGTGCCAGCAGCTTGCGCCGGACAGTTAACTACGAGCAGTACTTC. Translated, it gives CASSLRRTVNYEQYF.

The CDR3 sequence: CASSPRGAGGVRNYGYTF. The CDR3 DNA sequence: TGTGCCAGCAGCCCTCGTGGGGCAGGGGGCGTTCGGAACTATGGCTACACCTTC. The rearrangement joins TRBV7-9 to TRBJ1-2, with 8 bases identical to TRBD1. The CDR3 extends over 18 amino acids. V gave up 5 bases and J gave up 2 bases; unmatched junction bases: 16. Germline V lookup: CDR1 SEHNR, CDR2 FQNEAQ (reference sequence).

The V call is TRBV9, the J call TRBJ1-2; D remains ambiguous. Looked up from germline, CDR1 is SGDLS and CDR2 is YYNGEE. This CDR3 has 13 residues. V lost 5 bases and J lost 4, with 12 bases in between. CDR3 nucleotides: TGTGCCAGCAGTGAGACAAACCTCTATGGCTACACCTTC. It yields the protein CASSETNLYGYTF.

This clone was seen a single time. The germline gene is not matched at one end of the junction; a read error may be the cause. The rearrangement uses TRBV5-8 and TRBJ1-5; D not certain. The CDR3 covers 13 residues. Looked up from germline, CDR1 is SGHTS and CDR2 is YDEGEE. CDR3 loop: CASSLASYQPQHF. CDR3 nucleotides: TGTGCCAGCAGCTTGGCTAGCTATCAGCCCCAGCATTTT.